In this sample, the clone carrying this T cell receptor (beta chain) turned up a few times. Its antigen is not known. The library was built from around 400 ng RNA with molecular barcoded adaptors for alpha/delta and beta/gamma chains. From the reads, TCRdb called clonotypes with MiXCR, one entry per CDR3 protein. This table has some 2,500 distinct CDR3 sequences, just over 65% appearing once. The data were obtained in a study of read filtering for tumor transcriptome and immune sequencing. About the research overall: Revised staging placed eight or nine patients in R-ISS I, 15 to 20 in II, more than five in III. Per sample, TCR-region reads ranged about 4.05 to 10.27 million by IR-seq, roughly 85 to 1,300 by RNA-seq. Study conclusions and caveats: IR-seq and RNA-seq agreed better without single-read clonotypes.

Germline V gene lookup returns CDR1 DFQATT and CDR2 SNEGSKA (reference sequence). V was shortened by 5 bases and J by 12 bases, with 14 bases between the two germline ends. This CDR3 has 11 residues. This receptor was identified in a donor aged 40 or older with multiple myeloma. This table probably holds off-target reads from a library built for another chain. The sequenced material came from a population of CD138-negative cells sorted from bone marrow. The rearrangement joins TRBV20-1 to TRBJ2-1, with D uncertain. CDR3 protein: CSAGAGWGQFF. The CDR3 DNA reads as TGCAGTGCTGGAGCAGGCTGGGGGCAGTTCTTC.